This T cell receptor (beta chain) was captured by sequencing in a study of blood T cell repertoires in COVID-19. Study-level information: T cells, B-cell-depleted T cells, or PBMCs supplied cDNA or gDNA.

Profiling relied on immunoSEQ multiplex PCR, and the TCRdb table lists in-frame clones only, not all of them. The sample consists of approximately 69,000 clones, roughly 80% of them appearing once. The specimen was peripheral blood. This receptor was taken from a woman aged 60-75 years with acute or convalescent COVID-19.

CDR3 DNA: TGTGCCCCTAAGGGGGTAGGGCCAGATACGCAGTATTTT. Encoded protein: CAPKGVGPDTQYF. This chain connects TRBV6-5 to TRBJ2-3, with TRBD1 as a possible D gene (6 bases). Per germline, CDR1 MNHEY and CDR2 SVGAGI. V lost 11 bases, J lost 4 bases, and 16 bases lay in between. The CDR3 has 13 residues.